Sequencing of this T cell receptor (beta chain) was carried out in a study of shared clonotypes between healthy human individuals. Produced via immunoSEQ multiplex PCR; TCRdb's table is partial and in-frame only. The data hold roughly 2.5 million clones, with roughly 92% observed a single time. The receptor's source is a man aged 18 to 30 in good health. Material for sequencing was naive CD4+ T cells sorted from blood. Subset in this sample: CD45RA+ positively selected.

The CDR3 region is CASSLAQGPQHF. CDR3 coding DNA: TGTGCCAGCAGCTTAGCGCAGGGGCCCCAGCATTTT. The V call is TRBV7-9, the J call TRBJ1-5, with D possibly being TRBD1 (5 bases). From germline, CDR1 is SEHNR and CDR2 FQNEAQ (reference sequence). The V gene lost 0 bases and the J gene lost 9 bases, with 6 bases spanning the gap. The CDR3 runs to 12 residues.